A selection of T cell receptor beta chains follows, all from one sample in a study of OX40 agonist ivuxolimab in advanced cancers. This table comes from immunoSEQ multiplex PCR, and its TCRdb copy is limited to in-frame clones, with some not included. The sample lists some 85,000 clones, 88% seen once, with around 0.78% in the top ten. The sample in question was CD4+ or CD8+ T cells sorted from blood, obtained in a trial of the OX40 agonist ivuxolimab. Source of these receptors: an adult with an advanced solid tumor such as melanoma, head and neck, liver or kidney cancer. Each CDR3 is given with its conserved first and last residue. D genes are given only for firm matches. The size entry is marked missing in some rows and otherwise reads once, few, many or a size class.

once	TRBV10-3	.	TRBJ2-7	CAIRVGIEQYF	TGTGCCATCAGGGTCGGGATCGAGCAGTACTTC
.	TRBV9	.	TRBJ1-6	CASSVDPRGSHNSPLHF	TGTGCCAGCAGCGTAGACCCCAGGGGATCCCATAATTCACCCCTCCACTTT
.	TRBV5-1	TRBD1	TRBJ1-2	CASSLEGTGAYGYTF	TGCGCCAGCAGCTTGGAAGGGACAGGGGCGTATGGCTACACCTTC
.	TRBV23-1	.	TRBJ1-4	CASSQGRGTATNEKLFF	TGCGCCAGCAGTCAAGGTAGGGGCACGGCAACTAATGAAAAACTGTTTTTT
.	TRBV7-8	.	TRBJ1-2	CASSSRRDIGLDGYTF	TGTGCCAGCAGCTCTCGACGCGACATAGGGTTGGATGGCTACACCTTC
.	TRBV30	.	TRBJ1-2	CAWSKVYGYTF	TGTGCCTGGAGTAAGGTCTATGGCTACACCTTC
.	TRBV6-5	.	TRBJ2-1	CATRERNLYNEQFF	TGTGCCACTCGAGAGCGGAACTTATACAATGAGCAGTTCTTC
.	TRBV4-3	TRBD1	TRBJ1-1	CASSQEGQGRYTEAFF	TGCGCCAGCAGCCAAGAAGGACAGGGCCGGTACACTGAAGCTTTCTTT
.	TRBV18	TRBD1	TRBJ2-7	CASSANTGQGAPNEQYF	TGTGCCAGCTCAGCAAATACTGGACAGGGGGCGCCCAACGAGCAGTACTTC
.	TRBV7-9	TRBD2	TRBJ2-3	CASSRLATSGMDTQYF	TGTGCCAGCAGCCGCCTCGCGACTAGCGGGATGGATACGCAGTATTTT
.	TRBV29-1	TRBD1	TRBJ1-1	CSVVRAPGQGNAFF	TGCAGCGTTGTTAGGGCGCCTGGACAGGGGAATGCTTTCTTT
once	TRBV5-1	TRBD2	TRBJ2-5	CASSLLTSGYQETQYF	TGCGCCAGCAGCTTGTTGACTAGCGGGTACCAAGAGACCCAGTACTTC
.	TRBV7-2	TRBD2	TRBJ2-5	CASSLDVAGGQATQYF	TGTGCCAGCAGCTTAGATGTAGCGGGGGGGCAGGCGACCCAGTACTTC
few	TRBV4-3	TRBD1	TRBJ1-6	CASSQDGDRTSPLHF	TGCGCCAGCAGCCAAGATGGGGACAGGACTTCACCCCTCCACTTT
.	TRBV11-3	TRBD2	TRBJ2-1	CASSVTSGANNEQFF	TGTGCCAGCAGCGTCACTAGCGGGGCGAACAATGAGCAGTTCTTC
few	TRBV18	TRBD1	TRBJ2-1	CASSLDRASDEQFF	TGTGCCAGCTCACTTGACAGGGCGTCGGATGAGCAGTTCTTC
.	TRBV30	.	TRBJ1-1	CASTGIGEDTEAFF	TGTGCCTCAACAGGGATTGGAGAGGACACTGAAGCTTTCTTT
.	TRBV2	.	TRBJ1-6	CASSDKESSPLHF	TGTGCCAGCAGTGACAAGGAGAGTTCACCCCTCCACTTT
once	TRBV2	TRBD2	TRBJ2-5	CASIGTTQETQYF	TGTGCCAGCATCGGGACTACCCAAGAGACCCAGTACTTC
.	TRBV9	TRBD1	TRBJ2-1	CASSGRGTGGNDEQFF	TGTGCCAGCAGCGGCCGCGGGACAGGGGGTAACGATGAGCAGTTCTTC
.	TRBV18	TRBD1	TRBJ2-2	CASSGTANTGELFF	TGTGCCAGCTCAGGGACAGCCAACACCGGGGAGCTGTTTTTT
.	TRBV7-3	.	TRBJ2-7	CASSLTGTNEQYF	TGTGCCAGCAGTCTAACCGGGACCAACGAGCAGTACTTC
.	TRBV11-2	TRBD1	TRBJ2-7	CASSLGEYRDRSSEQYF	TGTGCCAGCAGCTTAGGAGAGTACCGGGACAGGTCCTCCGAGCAGTACTTC
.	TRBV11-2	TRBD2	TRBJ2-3	CATSLAGTDTQYF	TGTGCCACCTCACTAGCGGGCACAGATACGCAGTATTTT
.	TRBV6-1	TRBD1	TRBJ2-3	CASSEGTGGRFSSTDTQYF	TGTGCCAGCAGTGAGGGGACAGGGGGCCGATTTTCTAGCACAGATACGCAGTATTTT
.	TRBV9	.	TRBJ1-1	CASSADVRGAFF	TGTGCCAGCAGCGCCGATGTCCGGGGAGCTTTCTTT
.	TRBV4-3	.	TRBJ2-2	CASSEGGWVTGELFF	TGCGCCAGCAGTGAAGGGGGTTGGGTCACCGGGGAGCTGTTTTTT
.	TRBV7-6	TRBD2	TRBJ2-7	CASSLMAGDPYEQYF	TGTGCCAGCAGCTTAATGGCGGGAGATCCCTACGAGCAGTACTTC
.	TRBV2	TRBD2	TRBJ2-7	CASRSGRAPVLEQYF	TGTGCCAGCAGAAGCGGGAGGGCCCCCGTCCTGGAGCAGTACTTC
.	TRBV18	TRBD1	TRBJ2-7	CASSPQPRQGADEQYF	TGTGCCAGCTCACCACAACCGCGACAGGGGGCCGACGAGCAGTACTTC
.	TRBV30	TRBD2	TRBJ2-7	CAWQTSGRSHEQYF	TGTGCCTGGCAGACTAGCGGGAGATCCCACGAGCAGTACTTC
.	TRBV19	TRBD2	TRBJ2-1	CASSQPLAGGHYEQFF	TGTGCCAGTAGTCAGCCGCTAGCGGGGGGGCACTATGAGCAGTTCTTC
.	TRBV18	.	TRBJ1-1	CASSPRVRRAVENTEAFF	TGTGCCAGCTCACCTCGGGTCCGTCGAGCAGTTGAGAACACTGAAGCTTTCTTT
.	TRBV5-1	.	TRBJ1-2	CASSLDGDPANYGYTF	TGCGCCAGCAGCTTGGATGGCGACCCAGCTAACTATGGCTACACCTTC
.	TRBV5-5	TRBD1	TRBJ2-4	CASSGTDKNIQYF	TGTGCCAGCTCCGGGACAGATAAAAACATTCAGTACTTC
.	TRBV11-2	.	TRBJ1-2	CASSLGGYGYTF	TGTGCCAGCAGCTTAGGAGGGTATGGCTACACCTTC
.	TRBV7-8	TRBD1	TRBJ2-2	CAGQGVNGELFF	TGTGCCGGACAGGGCGTGAACGGGGAGCTGTTTTTT
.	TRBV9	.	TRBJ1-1	CASSTTGRGNTEAFF	TGTGCCAGCAGCACCACAGGGAGAGGAAACACTGAAGCTTTCTTT
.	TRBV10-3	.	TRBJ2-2	CAISGGRGGRGGELFF	TGTGCCATCAGTGGAGGGAGAGGGGGGCGCGGCGGGGAGCTGTTTTTT
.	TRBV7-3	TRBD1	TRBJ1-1	CASSRETGGEAFF	TGTGCCAGCAGCCGCGAGACAGGGGGTGAAGCTTTCTTT
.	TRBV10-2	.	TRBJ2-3	CASSRLNTDTQYF	TGCGCCAGCAGTAGGCTGAACACAGATACGCAGTATTTT
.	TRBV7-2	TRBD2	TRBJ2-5	CASSRPSGGARRETQYF	TGTGCCAGCAGCCGACCTAGCGGGGGGGCGAGAAGAGAGACCCAGTACTTC
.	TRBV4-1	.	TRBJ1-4	CASSQAKVGGTLGRKLFF	TGCGCCAGCAGCCAAGCCAAAGTAGGCGGGACCCTCGGGAGAAAACTGTTTTTT
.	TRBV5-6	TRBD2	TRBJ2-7	CASSLELASGRGPEQYF	TGTGCCAGCAGCTTGGAATTGGCTAGCGGGAGAGGCCCCGAGCAGTACTTC
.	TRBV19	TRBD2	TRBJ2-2	CASSFRGRVLPGELFF	TGTGCCAGTAGTTTCCGAGGGAGGGTGCTCCCCGGGGAGCTGTTTTTT
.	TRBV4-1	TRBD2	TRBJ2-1	CASSVSGTSGSNEQFF	TGCGCCAGCAGCGTTTCCGGGACTAGCGGGAGTAATGAGCAGTTCTTC
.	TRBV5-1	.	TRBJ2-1	CASSFGDSSYREQFF	TGCGCCAGCAGCTTCGGGGACTCGTCATACAGAGAGCAGTTCTTC
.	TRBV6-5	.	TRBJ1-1	CASSRLTATEAFF	TGTGCCAGCAGTCGCCTGACAGCCACTGAAGCTTTCTTT
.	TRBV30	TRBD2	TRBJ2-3	CAWGTSGGTDTQYF	TGTGCCTGGGGGACTAGCGGGGGCACAGATACGCAGTATTTT
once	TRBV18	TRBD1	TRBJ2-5	CASSPRDRGQETQYF	TGTGCCAGCTCACCAAGGGACAGGGGGCAAGAGACCCAGTACTTC